The rows below give T cell receptor beta chains drawn from one sample of a study of OX40 agonist ivuxolimab in advanced cancers. Clones were read by immunoSEQ multiplex PCR, and TCRdb kept only the in-frame ones, dropping some. The profile shows around 91,000 clones, nearly 90% of them singletons. Sequenced material: CD4+ or CD8+ T cells sorted from blood, taken in a trial of the OX40 agonist ivuxolimab. The receptors come from an adult with an advanced solid tumor such as melanoma, head and neck, liver or kidney cancer. The CDR3 runs from the conserved cysteine through the conserved F or W. A D gene is named only where the DNA matches it firmly.

J: TRBJ2-7
V: TRBV11-2
D: .
CDR3: CASSPSLSYEQYF

J: TRBJ2-1
V: TRBV5-6
D: .
CDR3: CASTLASYNEQFF

J: TRBJ1-4
V: TRBV27
D: .
CDR3: CASSRWGGDDEKLFF

J: TRBJ2-1
V: TRBV11-3
D: .
CDR3: CASRQSGSEQFF

J: TRBJ2-3
V: TRBV6-5
D: .
CDR3: CASSGSGRTDTQYF

J: TRBJ2-2
V: TRBV7-3
D: .
CDR3: CASSLAGLGATGELFF

J: TRBJ2-5
V: TRBV29-1
D: TRBD1
CDR3: CSVEEGAGGETQYF

J: TRBJ2-6
V: TRBV6-1
D: .
CDR3: CASRGYNSGANVLTF

J: TRBJ2-1
V: TRBV14
D: .
CDR3: CASRGRATSSYNEQFF

J: TRBJ1-1
V: TRBV11-3
D: TRBD1
CDR3: CASSSYRGTEAFF

J: TRBJ2-5
V: TRBV5-4
D: .
CDR3: CASSSGGQETQYF

J: TRBJ2-3
V: TRBV5-1
D: TRBD2
CDR3: CASSSTSGSTDTQYF

J: TRBJ2-2
V: TRBV10-3
D: TRBD2
CDR3: CAISGSSGRAVKTGELFF

J: TRBJ1-6
V: TRBV6-5
D: .
CDR3: CASSSGPYNSPLHF

J: TRBJ2-3
V: TRBV9
D: TRBD2
CDR3: CASSVVARGGPDTQYF

J: TRBJ1-1
V: TRBV6-5
D: .
CDR3: CASRYTGTKNTEAFF

J: TRBJ1-5
V: TRBV10-2
D: TRBD1
CDR3: CASMGQSNQPQHF

J: TRBJ2-7
V: TRBV5-1
D: TRBD1
CDR3: CASSTWTGGGYEQYF

J: TRBJ2-1
V: TRBV19
D: .
CDR3: CASSIRDHDNEQFF

J: TRBJ1-2
V: TRBV6-1
D: .
CDR3: CASSTGPYGYTF

J: TRBJ1-1
V: TRBV5-1
D: .
CDR3: CASSLADRPNTEAFF

J: TRBJ2-7
V: TRBV4-1
D: .
CDR3: CASSQDLGLSVLSYEQYF

J: TRBJ2-7
V: TRBV7-9
D: .
CDR3: CASSLQQGSYEQYF

J: TRBJ1-3
V: TRBV9
D: .
CDR3: CASSGGVGNTIYF

J: TRBJ1-1
V: TRBV5-1
D: .
CDR3: CASTPDAGSGNTEAFF

J: TRBJ2-3
V: TRBV5-1
D: .
CDR3: CASSVLGPEDTQYF

J: TRBJ2-2
V: TRBV7-9
D: .
CDR3: CASSSRGEGGVANTGELFF

J: TRBJ2-1
V: TRBV4-2
D: TRBD2
CDR3: CASSQVRGRDNEQFF

J: TRBJ1-1
V: TRBV6-5
D: TRBD1
CDR3: CASSQGTGDAFF

J: TRBJ2-3
V: TRBV5-1
D: TRBD2
CDR3: CASSPSGSSPTQYF

J: TRBJ2-1
V: TRBV28
D: TRBD2
CDR3: CASTHGGGRNEQFF

J: TRBJ2-1
V: TRBV5-1
D: .
CDR3: CASSLGQSNEQFF

J: TRBJ2-4
V: TRBV2
D: .
CDR3: CASLGLAKNIQYF

J: TRBJ2-5
V: TRBV5-1
D: .
CDR3: CASSLEVASETQYF

J: TRBJ1-2
V: TRBV9
D: TRBD1
CDR3: CASSLQQGNGYTF

J: TRBJ2-2
V: TRBV6-5
D: .
CDR3: CASTLRGGNTGELFF

J: TRBJ1-6
V: TRBV2
D: .
CDR3: CASVGGYNNSPLHF

J: TRBJ2-3
V: TRBV27
D: .
CDR3: CASRAVGITPTDTQYF

J: TRBJ2-1
V: TRBV9
D: .
CDR3: CASSSHYNEQFF

J: TRBJ2-5
V: TRBV2
D: .
CDR3: CASSEEQGRIGTQYF

J: TRBJ1-1
V: TRBV28
D: .
CDR3: CASRGRDTEAFF